Listed below are T cell receptor beta chains from one sample, sequenced in a study of immune characterization of retroperitoneal liposarcoma. TCRdb re-analysed the PCR reads in MiXCR, keeping a single row per CDR3 protein. The data show 9,000 to 13,000 distinct CDR3 sequences, with approximately 26% seen just once and approximately 8.8% held by the top ten. Sequenced: tumor tissue. These receptors came from a male donor with retroperitoneal liposarcoma. CDR3s include the opening cysteine and the closing phenylalanine or tryptophan.

V gene	J gene	CDR3 protein
TRBV12-3/TRBV12-4	TRBJ2-1	CATRLAGFNNEQFF
TRBV4-3	TRBJ2-2	CASSPRAGTGELFF
TRBV7-8	TRBJ1-1	CASSSPTGAEAFF
TRBV11-3	TRBJ2-5	CASSLRASGSIETQYF
TRBV6-1	TRBJ1-6	CASKLILKSPLHF
TRBV6-1	TRBJ2-3	CASSTDRVGDTQYF
TRBV11-2	TRBJ2-1	CASSPGWGSQETQFF
TRBV7-2	TRBJ2-1	CASSIKAVSLQETQFF
TRBV7-9	TRBJ2-7	CATTSIYEQYF
TRBV11-3	.	CASSPPWDPYEQYF
TRBV12-3/TRBV12-4	.	CASRGPGGLYNEQFF
TRBV7-2	.	CASSLLRQLEQYF
TRBV6-1	TRBJ2-4	CASISTGGGGNEQYF
TRBV6-1	TRBJ2-1	CASTPEGAYEQFF
TRBV6-1	TRBJ2-3	CASSEGQGPSDTQYF
TRBV6-8	TRBJ1-1	CASSAYRDIEAFF
TRBV7-8	TRBJ2-1	CASSLAGGVLKNIQFF
TRBV6-1	TRBJ2-1	CASSEGGDTTYEQFF
TRBV6-6	TRBJ2-5	CASSYRRTGAPQYF
TRBV6-6	.	CASSYLAESAYNEQYF
TRBV7-3	TRBJ2-1	CASSNSPGNEQFF
TRBV27	TRBJ1-2	CASSLTPAGGVGYTF